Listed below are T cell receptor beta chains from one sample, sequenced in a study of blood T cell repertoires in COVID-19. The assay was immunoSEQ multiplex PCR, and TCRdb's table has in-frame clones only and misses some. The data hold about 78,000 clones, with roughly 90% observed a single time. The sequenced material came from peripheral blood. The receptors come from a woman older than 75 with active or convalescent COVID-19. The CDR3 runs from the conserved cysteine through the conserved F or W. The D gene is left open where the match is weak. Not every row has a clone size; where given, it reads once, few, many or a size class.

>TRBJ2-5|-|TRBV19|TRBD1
CASSTRTGWFQETQYF
TGTGCCAGTAGTACCAGGACAGGTTGGTTCCAAGAGACCCAGTACTTC
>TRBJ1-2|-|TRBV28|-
CATTFNTGPGYTF
TGTGCCACCACTTTTAATACAGGGCCCGGCTACACCTTC
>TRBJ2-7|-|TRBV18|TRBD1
CASSPTQGAPYEQYF
TGTGCCAGCTCACCCACACAGGGGGCCCCCTACGAGCAGTACTTC
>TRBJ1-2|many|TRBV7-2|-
CASSLERQLGYTF
TGTGCCAGCAGCTTAGAACGGCAACTAGGCTACACCTTC
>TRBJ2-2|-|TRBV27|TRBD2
CATQTSGRKPGELFF
TGTGCCACTCAGACTAGCGGGAGGAAGCCCGGGGAGCTGTTTTTT
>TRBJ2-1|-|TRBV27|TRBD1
CASSTGQGKNYNEQFF
TGTGCCAGCAGTACTGGACAGGGGAAAAATTACAATGAGCAGTTCTTC
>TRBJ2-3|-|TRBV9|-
CASRRGTSTDTQYF
TGTGCCAGTCGACGGGGAACTAGCACAGATACGCAGTATTTT
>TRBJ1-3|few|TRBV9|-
CASSLTGTNSGNTIYF
TGTGCCAGCAGCCTAACTGGGACTAACTCTGGAAACACCATATATTTT
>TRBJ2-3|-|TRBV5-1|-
CASSLESTSTDTQYF
TGCGCCAGCAGCTTGGAGTCCACAAGCACAGATACGCAGTATTTT
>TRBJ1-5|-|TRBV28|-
CASSLTQGWQPQHF
TGTGCCAGCAGTTTAACACAGGGATGGCAGCCCCAGCATTTT
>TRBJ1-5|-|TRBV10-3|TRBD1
CAISDRGNGQPQHF
TGTGCCATCAGTGACAGGGGGAACGGTCAGCCCCAGCATTTT
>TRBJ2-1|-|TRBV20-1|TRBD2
CSASTSGSSYNEQFF
TGCAGTGCGAGTACTAGCGGGAGCTCCTACAATGAGCAGTTCTTC
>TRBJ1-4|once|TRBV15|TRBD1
CATRPQGPNEKLFF
TGTGCCACCAGACCACAGGGGCCTAATGAAAAACTGTTTTTT
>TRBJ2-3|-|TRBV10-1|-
CASSPGGTRDTQYF
TGCGCCAGCAGCCCTGGTGGGACACGGGATACGCAGTATTTT
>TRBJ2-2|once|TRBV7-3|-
CASSYNGLYTGELFF
TGTGCCAGCAGCTATAATGGACTGTACACCGGGGAGCTGTTTTTT
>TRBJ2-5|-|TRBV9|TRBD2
CASSVEASGKGETQYF
TGTGCCAGCAGCGTAGAGGCTAGCGGGAAGGGGGAGACCCAGTACTTC
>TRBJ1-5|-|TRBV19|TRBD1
CASSTTTGGGQPQHF
TGTGCCAGTAGCACCACCACAGGGGGCGGCCAGCCCCAGCATTTT
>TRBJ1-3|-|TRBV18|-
CASTESSGNTIYF
TGTGCCAGTACCGAGAGCTCTGGAAACACCATATATTTT
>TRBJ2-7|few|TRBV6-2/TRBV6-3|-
CASSYSFGVSYEQYF
TGTGCCAGCAGTTACTCTTTTGGAGTTTCCTACGAGCAGTACTTC
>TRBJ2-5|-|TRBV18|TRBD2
CASSLQLGLAGGGGETQYF
TGTGCCAGCTCACTTCAACTTGGACTAGCGGGAGGTGGTGGAGAGACCCAGTACTTC
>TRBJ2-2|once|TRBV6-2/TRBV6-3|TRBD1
CASSKGQGAGTGELFF
TGTGCCAGCAGTAAAGGACAGGGGGCGGGCACCGGGGAGCTGTTTTTT
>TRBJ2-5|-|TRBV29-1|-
CSVGQGQETQYF
TGCAGCGTTGGGCAGGGACAAGAGACCCAGTACTTC
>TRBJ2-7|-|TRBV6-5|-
CASRRGDSGTFEQYF
TGTGCCAGCAGACGGGGGGATTCCGGGACATTCGAGCAGTACTTC
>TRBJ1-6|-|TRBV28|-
CASRSGAGNSPLHF
TGTGCCAGCAGATCAGGGGCGGGTAATTCACCCCTCCACTTT
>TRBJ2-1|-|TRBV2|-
CASSEASPRTYNEQFF
TGTGCCAGCAGCGAGGCAAGCCCGCGTACCTACAATGAGCAGTTCTTC
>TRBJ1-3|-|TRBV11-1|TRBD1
CASSSTGGLGNTIYF
TGTGCCAGCAGCTCTACAGGGGGCCTTGGAAACACCATATATTTT
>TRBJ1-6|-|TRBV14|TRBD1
CASSSGGTANSPLHF
TGTGCCAGCAGCTCGGGAGGGACAGCCAATTCACCCCTCCACTTT
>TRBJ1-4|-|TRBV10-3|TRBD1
CAISTDRVKFGNEKLFF
TGTGCCATCAGTACAGACAGGGTGAAGTTCGGTAATGAAAAACTGTTTTTT
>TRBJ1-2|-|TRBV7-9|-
CASSPASGGAGGYTF
TGTGCCAGCAGCCCAGCGTCGGGCGGAGCGGGAGGCTACACCTTC
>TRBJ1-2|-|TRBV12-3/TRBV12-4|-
CASSFSGIGYTF
TGTGCCAGCAGTTTTTCAGGGATCGGCTACACCTTC
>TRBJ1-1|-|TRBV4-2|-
CASSQGNRVYTEAFF
TGTGCCAGCAGCCAAGGGAACAGGGTTTACACTGAAGCTTTCTTT
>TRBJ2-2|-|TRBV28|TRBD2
CASRTGTSVATGELFF
TGTGCCAGCAGAACCGGGACTAGCGTAGCCACCGGGGAGCTGTTTTTT
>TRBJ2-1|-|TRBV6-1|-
CASSEVLGVVNEQFF
TGTGCCAGCAGTGAAGTTCTCGGTGTGGTCAATGAGCAGTTCTTC
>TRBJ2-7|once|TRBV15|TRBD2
CATSRDGIGGRYEQYF
TGTGCCACCAGCAGAGATGGGATTGGCGGGAGGTACGAGCAGTACTTC
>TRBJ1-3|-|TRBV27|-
CATKSSGNTIYF
TGTGCCACCAAGAGCTCTGGAAACACCATATATTTT
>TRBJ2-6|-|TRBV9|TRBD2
CASSSLIGSGGSGANVLTF
TGTGCCAGCAGCTCCTTAATAGGTAGCGGGGGCTCTGGGGCCAACGTCCTGACTTTC
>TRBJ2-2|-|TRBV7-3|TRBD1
CASSFDRTGGELFF
TGTGCCAGCAGCTTCGATCGGACAGGCGGGGAGCTGTTTTTT
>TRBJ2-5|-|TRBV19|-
CASSRRRDFQETQYF
TGTGCCAGTAGTCGACGGCGGGACTTTCAAGAGACCCAGTACTTC